The subject of this entry is one T cell receptor beta chain. This clonotype was seen at least ten times. Its cognate antigen has yet to be identified. Qualities for individual bases were not recorded, and no much larger clone is one base off. The meaning of the sample's time point label: newly diagnosed GD, antithyroid drugs for less than 3 months. RNA was extracted from PBMCs in TRIzol for both TCR sequencing and RNA sequencing. The diagnosis of Graves' disease followed American Thyroid Association guidelines. Patients for the study were recruited at an endocrinology department in Xi'an, China. Each patient gave 8.5 to 9.5 milliliters of peripheral blood, collected in an EDTA anticoagulant tube. PBMCs were isolated by Ficoll Paque Plus density gradient separation without further T cell sorting. RNA quality was checked with an Agilent 2100 Bioanalyzer and agarose gel, and concentration with a NanoDrop 2000.

Measured from the cysteine to the phenylalanine, the CDR3 is 12 residues long. Of all the DNA, just the CDR3 is kept, 36 bases in frame from base 1. V and J lose 6 bases and 6 bases, and a span of 11 bases separates them. From a lookup of the germline V gene, CDR1 and CDR2 are SGHAT and FQNNGV. These data belong to a study of regulatory T cells in long-lasting Graves disease (dated by TCRdb to 2020 to 2023). Background on the whole study: Patients with newly diagnosed Graves' disease had been on antithyroid drugs for under 3 months. Peripheral blood TCR sequencing and RNA sequencing compared persistent Graves' disease patients with newly diagnosed Graves' disease patients. The study was registered as a clinical trial and conducted in China. TCR sequencing covered around 13 persistent and 20 newly diagnosed Graves' disease patients, around 33 samples in total. General conclusions and limits of the study: Persistent patients shared more public clonotypes among themselves (around 2,700) than newly diagnosed patients did (nearly 1,000). Compared with newly diagnosed patients, patients with persistent Graves' disease had lower TCR Shannon entropy and fewer highly expanded clones, which suggests clonal expansion. Only the TCR beta chain was sequenced and analyzed. The authors acknowledged the small sample size as a limitation that may reduce accuracy. TRBV28, TRBJ1-2 and TRBJ2-5 were preferentially used in persistent disease, while TRBV20-1 and TRBJ2-1 were favored in newly diagnosed disease. Peripheral blood alone was examined, since thyroid tissue, which constituted the primary lesion, could not be accessed.

Library creation used multiplex PCR. Reads for this sample came from an Illumina HiSeq 4000. CDR3 regions were amplified by Arm-PCR with iRepertoire HTBI primers to construct TCR beta libraries. Before sequencing, the PCR products went through gel purification. The paper's data handling went like this. Gene usage analysis of CDR3 amino acid clonotypes used the 55 to 65 TRBV and 14 TRBJ segments found across samples. COPE and FqMerger were used to merge the filtered high-quality paired reads into contigs. BLAST was used to align contigs to IMGT TRBV, TRBD and TRBJ reference genes, with CDR3 defined following IMGT. Any clonotype with a frequency above 0.1% was counted as a highly expanded clone. Repertoire diversity was measured by Shannon entropy, and V-J evenness by the Gini coefficient. A clonotype found in more than one individual was treated as public. TCRdb reprocessed the public reads (quality trimming at Q25 with fastp, clone calling with MiXCR) and kept in-frame beta chains. Each CDR3 protein gets just one entry, which takes the most common genes and DNA from the rows behind it. TCRdb's processing, not the authors', yielded these V and J calls. The sample data list roughly 350,000 distinct CDR3 sequences, and approximately 15% of these were observed just once. Clones ranked in the top ten supply just under 30% of the sample.

These data were likewise used in another study, on T cells in Graves' hyperthyroidism and ophthalmopathy. As that second study puts it: A patient counted as having stable Graves' hyperthyroidism if no progression to ophthalmopathy occurred over 18 months of follow-up. Hyperthyroidism patients were newly diagnosed, with disease duration under 2 months, and aged 18 to 65 years. The study excluded patients with uncontrolled infections, other autoimmune diseases, pregnancy or lactation. Clinical symptoms, serum thyroxine and TRAb, thyroid ultrasound, and orbital computed tomography formed the basis for the diagnoses. For the first round of RT-PCR on the TCR CDR3, the HTBI primer set was used together with the Qiagen OneStep RT-PCR kit. Most expanded thyroid clonotypes (frequency above 0.001) were also detected in blood, suggesting blood repertoires may reflect thyroid immune responses. Ophthalmopathy was separated from stable hyperthyroidism by a 13 V-J signature model, with 85% to 90% sensitivity and about 84% specificity obtained in cross-validation and 80%/75% obtained in testing. During validation, the model predicted progression to ophthalmopathy a median of roughly 7.1 months ahead of onset, with more than 55% sensitivity and about 75% specificity. To identify distinguishing TCR V-J signatures, a discovery cohort of about 100 patients was used, comprising 40 to 45 with Graves' ophthalmopathy and 55 to 65 with stable Graves' hyperthyroidism. An independent validation cohort of under 20 hyperthyroidism patients and roughly 16 patients who later progressed to ophthalmopathy tested prospective prediction of ophthalmopathy. For training and testing, the approximately 97 patients in the discovery cohort were randomly divided in a 7:3 ratio. Thyroid tissue and blood T-cell repertoires from six Graves' hyperthyroidism patients were also compared in the study. After sampling, hyperthyroidism patients received methimazole starting at 30 mg daily, and ophthalmopathy patients received high-dose intravenous methylprednisolone. Libraries were constructed in a second round of multiplex PCR, after which size selection and purification were performed. Libraries were sequenced paired-end with 100 bp reads on an Illumina HiSeq2000. SOAPnuke was used to process the raw data, with reads discarded if the reads contained adapters or uncalled bases, had a mean Phred below 15, or lacked an exact constant-primer or identifier match. COPE v1.2.5 was used to merge the high-quality paired reads, and each unique nucleotide sequence was defined as a clonotype. Clonotypes were aligned to IMGT TRBV, TRBD and TRBJ reference segments using MiTCR v1.1. Analysis was restricted to V-J combinations with a frequency above 0.0001, which covered roughly 99% of repertoires. The TCS score was defined as the ratio of F50 (clonal expansion) to E x V (chaos), calculated using BLOSUM62-based TCRdist between CDR3 peptides within each V-J. Welch's t-statistics and random forest reduced fewer than 600 V-J features to 13, which were used in a naive Bayes classifier (R e1071). Sample size was not statistically predetermined, and investigators were not blinded to group allocation. TCR Vbeta CDR3 sequencing of 135 peripheral blood samples (roughly 41 ophthalmopathy, 70 to 85 hyperthyroidism and some 17 progressor patients) is reported in the paper.

The sequence came from a middle-aged man with Graves disease. Donor details come from another sample of the same person, matched by shared clones. The chain is encoded by TRBV11-2 joined to TRBJ1-1; a tentative D call is TRBD1 (5 bases match). The sample here was peripheral blood mononuclear cells (PBMCs), taken at new diagnosis, from a patient treated with antithyroid drugs. The sequence in DNA is TGTGCCAGCAGGACTTGGGGGGCTGAAGCTTTCTTT. It translates as CASRTWGAEAFF.